What follows are 30 T cell receptor beta chains derived from one specimen sequenced in a study of T cells after yellow fever vaccination. TCRdb re-called the 5' RACE reads through MiXCR, storing one row per CDR3 protein. The profile shows around 400,000 distinct CDR3 sequences, around a tenth of them singletons. The input for sequencing was PBMCs, taken on the day of the first yellow fever vaccination. The origin of the receptors is a man aged 18 to 29 who received the YFV17D yellow fever vaccine.

This clonotype has a handful of counts. This chain joins TRBV4-2 and TRBJ1-5; no reliable D call. The CDR3 contains 16 residues. The V end was cut by 0 bases, the J end by 0 bases, with 9 bases between. Germline V gene sequence: CDR1 LGHNA, CDR2 YNFKEQ. The CDR3 DNA reads as TGTGCCAGCAGCCAAGATTTCGCCCTTAGCAATCAGCCCCAGCATTTT. Translated: CASSQDFALSNQPQHF.

This clonotype was recorded a few times. The V call is TRBV6-1, the J call TRBJ1-1; D perhaps matches TRBD1 (6 bases). There are 14 residues in the CDR3. Germline CDR1 is MNHNS and CDR2 is SASEGT. With 6 bases removed from V and 5 bases from J, the gap between germline ends came to 16 bases. The CDR3 coding sequence is TGTGCCAGCAGCTCCGGGACATGGAGAACTGAAGCTTTCTTT. Amino acid sequence: CASSSGTWRTEAFF.

This clonotype was counted between two and nine times. V is TRBV5-5 and J is TRBJ2-3; D is tentatively TRBD1 or TRBD2 (5 bases each). Germline V lookup: CDR1 SGHKS, CDR2 YYEKEE (reference sequence). The CDR3 totals 16 residues. Trimming shortened V by 2 bases and J by 6 bases, and 19 bases separated the two germline ends. The CDR3 DNA follows: TGTGCCAGCAGCTTACGTTCGAGGGGTGAGGGTGATACGCAGTATTTT. It codes for CASSLRSRGEGDTQYF. The whole variable domain, remainder taken from reference TRBV5-5 and TRBJ2-3, is DAGVTQSPTHLIKTRGQQVTLRCSPISGHKSVSWYQQVLGQGPQFIFQYYEKEERGRGNFPDRFSARQFPNYSSELNVNALLLGDSALYLCASSLRSRGEGDTQYFGPGTRLTVL.

There are many counts of this clonotype. The V call is TRBV12-3 or TRBV12-4, the J call TRBJ1-5; the D is unclear. V shed 3 bases and J shed 0 bases, with 9 bases lying between them. CDR3 length: 15 amino acids. The CDR3 reads CASSFRGYSNQPQHF. CDR3 DNA: TGTGCCAGCAGTTTTCGGGGTTATAGCAATCAGCCCCAGCATTTT.

This clonotype was seen only a few times. The V call is TRBV7-2, the J call TRBJ2-3; 9 bases match TRBD2. The CDR3 covers 15 residues. The J segment lost 2 bases and the V segment lost 5 bases, leaving 5 bases of the junction unmatched. Germline CDR1 SGHTA, CDR2 FQGNSA. In nucleotides, the CDR3 is TGTGCCAGCAGCCGGGGACTAGCCGTCACAGATACGCAGTATTTT. Translating gives CASSRGLAVTDTQYF.

The chain joins TRBV27 to TRBJ1-1, with 11 bases fitting TRBD1. Germline assignment: CDR1 MNHEY and CDR2 SMNVEV (reference sequence). The CDR3 has 15 residues. With V trimmed by 6 bases and J by 10 bases, 13 bases remained unmatched. Here the CDR3 reads CASRPWDRGRSGAFF. CDR3 DNA sequence: TGTGCCAGCAGACCATGGGACAGGGGGAGAAGCGGAGCTTTCTTT.

The table lists this clonotype with a few counts. The chain carries TRBV2 and TRBJ2-2, with TRBD2 as a possible D gene (5 bases). This CDR3 contains 14 residues. The V gene's germline CDR1 is SNHLY and CDR2 FYNNEI. V shed 6 bases and J shed 4 bases, with 12 bases lying between them. CDR3 loop: CASRRAGPTGELFF. The CDR3 DNA reads as TGTGCCAGCAGGAGGGCAGGCCCCACCGGGGAGCTGTTTTTT.

V and J are TRBV6-5 and TRBJ2-2; no reliable D call. Germline V gives CDR1 MNHEY, CDR2 SVGAGI. The length of the CDR3 is 15 residues. The V end lost 0 bases, the J end lost 6 bases, and 11 bases lay between the germline ends. Here the CDR3 DNA reads TGTGCCAGCAGTTACTCGTCAGGTGGATCCGGGGAGCTGTTTTTT. Encoded protein: CASSYSSGGSGELFF.

A few counts support this clonotype. The gene calls are TRBV25-1 and TRBJ2-2, with a weak D call TRBD2 (5 bases). This CDR3 region has 15 residues. Trimming took off 3 bases at V and 6 bases at J, with 14 bases between the two ends. Germline CDR1 MGHDK, CDR2 SYGVNS. CDR3 nucleotides: TGTGCCAGCAGTGACGTGAGGGCCCGAGCCGGGGAGCTGTTTTTT. Amino acids: CASSDVRARAGELFF.

This rearrangement joins TRBV12-3 or TRBV12-4 to TRBJ2-3; D remains ambiguous. CDR3 length equals 16 residues. V lost 5 bases and J lost 0, with 15 bases in between. In nucleotides, the CDR3 is TGTGCCAGCAGTACCGGATTTGATCCTAGCACAGATACGCAGTATTTT. Translating it yields CASSTGFDPSTDTQYF.

This clonotype has more than one count but fewer than ten. V and J are TRBV14 and TRBJ1-3; D is undetermined. The length of the CDR3 is 13 residues. The ends were cut back, 7 bases at V and 0 bases at J, with 7 bases in the middle. Germline V gene sequence: CDR1 SGHDN, CDR2 FVKESK. The CDR3 region has the DNA TGTGCCAGCACCCACAACTCTGGAAACACCATATATTTT. Encoded protein: CASTHNSGNTIYF.

This clonotype occurred many times. The CDR3 coding sequence is TGTGCCAGCCTCCGGGCAGGCGTACAGAAAGAGCAGTTCTTC. Residues: CASLRAGVQKEQFF. The chain recombines TRBV12-3 or TRBV12-4 with TRBJ2-1; no definite D call. The ends were cut back, 8 bases at V and 10 bases at J, with 21 bases in the middle. CDR3 size: 14 residues.

The chain has TRBV19 and TRBJ2-7, with TRBD2 matching over 10 bases. The CDR3 is made up of 15 amino acids. V dropped 3 bases and J dropped 2; count of bases not matched to a gene: 4. Germline V lookup: CDR1 LNHDA, CDR2 SQIVND (reference sequence). This CDR3 reads CASSITSGAAYEQYV. Written as DNA, the CDR3 is TGTGCCAGTAGTATTACTAGCGGGGCCGCCTACGAGCAGTACGTC.

This clonotype was detected only a few times. The V call is TRBV10-2, the J call TRBJ1-2; 8 bases map to TRBD1. Germline CDR1 reads WSHSY; CDR2 reads SAAADI. This CDR3 region has 14 residues. The V and J ends lost 4 bases and 4 bases, in that order; junction bases with no gene match: 5. The CDR3 loop reads CASSATTGVYGYTF. As DNA, the CDR3 is TGCGCCAGCAGTGCAACGACAGGGGTCTATGGCTACACCTTC.

In its sample, this clonotype was seen many times. The chain recombines TRBV6-1 with TRBJ1-2; D gene uncertain. The V gene lost 7 bases and the J gene lost 3 bases, with 12 bases spanning the gap. The CDR3 runs 13 residues. Germline CDR1 is MNHNS and CDR2 is SASEGT. DNA for the CDR3: TGTGCCAGCACCGAAGATGTCGACTATGGCTACACCTTC. Translating gives CASTEDVDYGYTF.

This clonotype was recorded at least ten times. The V gene is TRBV6-1, the J gene TRBJ1-2; 9 nucleotides match TRBD1. This CDR3 contains 13 residues. Germline CDR1 and CDR2: MNHNS and SASEGT. The ends lost 5 bases at V and 8 bases at J; junction bases unmatched: 6. The CDR3 here is CASSPGQGRGYTF. The CDR3 coding sequence is TGTGCCAGCAGTCCGGGACAGGGAAGGGGCTACACCTTC.

The J gene is TRBJ1-6, the V gene TRBV4-3; 7 bases are a match to TRBD1. Looked up from germline, CDR1 is LGHNA and CDR2 is YSLEER. J gave up 5 bases and V 0 bases, and 13 bases lay outside the gene matches. CDR3 size: 19 residues. The CDR3 sequence is CASSQDHVRGRADNSPLHF. CDR3 nucleotides: TGCGCCAGCAGCCAAGATCACGTCAGGGGGAGGGCTGATAATTCACCCCTCCACTTT.

This clonotype was observed a few times. The chain couples TRBV5-6 to TRBJ2-5; TRBD1 is a possible D gene (5 bases). Trimming shortened V by 1 base and J by 1 base, and 11 bases separated the two germline ends. CDR1 is SGHDT, CDR2 YYEEEE, per germline. CDR3 size: 15 residues. CDR3 amino acids: CASSLTGGAQETQYF. CDR3 sequence (DNA): TGTGCCAGCAGCTTGACCGGTGGGGCCCAAGAGACCCAGTACTTC.

The J gene is TRBJ1-2, the V gene TRBV29-1; weak D call: TRBD1 (5 bases). The CDR3 is 13 residues long. Germline values: CDR1 SQVTM, CDR2 ANQGSEA. V was cut by 6 bases and J by 1 base, with 12 bases left in between. The CDR3 spells CSVGTTVNYGYTF. The DNA of the CDR3 is TGCAGCGTGGGGACCACGGTTAACTATGGCTACACCTTC. Based on the CDR3 plus reference TRBV29-1 and TRBJ1-2, the full variable domain is SAVISQKPSRDICQRGTSLTIQCQVDSQVTMMFWYRQQPGQSLTLIATANQGSEATYESGFVIDKFPISRPNLTFSTLTVSNMSPEDSSIYLCSVGTTVNYGYTFGSGTRLTVV.

This clonotype was seen a handful of times. The rearrangement uses TRBV5-4 and TRBJ2-4; D could derive from TRBD1 or TRBD2 (5 bases each). Germline CDR1 and CDR2: SGHNT and YYREEE (reference sequence). Trimming shortened V by 4 bases and J by 1 base, and 12 bases separated the two germline ends. The CDR3 is 15 residues long. The CDR3 loop reads CASSRGGDAKNIQYF. For the CDR3, the DNA is TGTGCCAGCAGCAGGGGTGGGGACGCCAAAAACATTCAGTACTTC.

In this sample, this clonotype turned up a few times. The CDR3 DNA sequence: TGTGCCAGCAGCCAAGTGCGCAACCCAAGGGCGACCCAGTACTTC. This translates into CASSQVRNPRATQYF. The chain employs TRBV14 and TRBJ2-5; D ambiguous. The germline CDR1 and CDR2 sequences are SGHDN and FVKESK. V dropped 1 base and J dropped 7 bases, with 16 bases sitting between them. CDR3 length: 15 residues.

The chain is built from TRBV11-2 and TRBJ2-5; tentatively, D is TRBD1 (7 bases). Germline V gene sequence: CDR1 SGHAT, CDR2 FQNNGV. V dropped 3 bases and J dropped 3 bases, with 17 bases sitting between them. This CDR3 comprises 16 residues. CDR3 region: CASSFRRGTGEETQYF. The CDR3 DNA reads TGTGCCAGCAGCTTCCGCAGGGGGACGGGGGAAGAGACCCAGTACTTC.

This clonotype was counted between two and nine times. The chain couples TRBV2 to TRBJ2-3, with 9 bases that match TRBD2. The CDR3 covers 16 residues. CDR1 and CDR2 (germline): SNHLY, FYNNEI. J gave up 8 bases and V 2 bases, and 11 bases lay outside the gene matches. CDR3 in amino acids: CASSEILAGLEGTQYF. The CDR3, as DNA: TGTGCCAGCAGTGAAATTCTAGCGGGGTTGGAAGGTACGCAGTATTTT.

This clonotype has more than one count but fewer than ten. CDR3 region: CASTSEGLNTEAFF. The CDR3 DNA reads TGTGCCAGCACCTCGGAGGGATTGAACACTGAAGCTTTCTTT. The chain links TRBV12-3 or TRBV12-4 to TRBJ1-1; D is ambiguous. Trimming removed 7 bases from V and 0 bases from J, with 12 bases in between. The CDR3 covers 14 residues.

The J gene is TRBJ1-6, the V gene TRBV7-2, with D possibly being TRBD1 (5 bases). V shed 5 bases and J shed 8 bases, with 16 bases lying between them. There are 15 residues in the CDR3. CDR1 and CDR2 from the germline V gene are SGHTA and FQGNSA. CDR3 DNA sequence: TGTGCCAGCAGCCCGCGGGGCGCGGGGGATTCACCCCTCCACTTT. This encodes CASSPRGAGDSPLHF.

This clonotype showed up just a few times. The gene calls are TRBV5-6 and TRBJ1-5; D call uncertain. The CDR3 extends over 15 amino acids. The V end was cut by 2 bases, the J end by 0 bases, with 9 bases between. Germline-derived CDR1 and CDR2 are SGHDT and YYEEEE. The CDR3 here is CASSFGTASNQPQHF. The CDR3 region has the DNA TGTGCCAGCAGCTTCGGAACAGCTAGCAATCAGCCCCAGCATTTT.

This clonotype has only a few counts. The chain combines TRBV9 with TRBJ1-6; D gene ambiguous. Trimming removed 9 bases from V and 8 bases from J, with 18 bases in between. The CDR3 consists of 14 residues. Per the germline V gene, CDR1 is SGDLS and CDR2 is YYNGEE. The DNA of the CDR3 is TGTGCCACCTCGGAGCAGCCAGAGGATTCACCCCTCCACTTT. Protein sequence: CATSEQPEDSPLHF.

There are a few counts of this clonotype. The genes are TRBV7-9 and TRBJ2-1; 12 nucleotides agree with TRBD2. CDR1 SEHNR and CDR2 FQNEAQ come from the germline V gene (reference sequence). The length of the CDR3 is 15 residues. The trim removed 6 bases at V and 8 bases at J, leaving 8 bases unmatched. CDR3 residues: CASRMTSGGIDEQFF. For the CDR3, the DNA is TGTGCCAGCAGGATGACTAGCGGGGGAATCGATGAGCAGTTCTTC.

The table lists this clonotype with many counts. V usage is TRBV6-5 and J usage is TRBJ1-5, with TRBD1 as a possible D gene (6 bases). V lost 4 bases and J lost 11, with 15 bases in between. The CDR3 is 13 amino acids. Germline-derived CDR1 and CDR2 are MNHEY and SVGAGI. In DNA form, the CDR3 reads TGTGCCAGCAGTTCGCCCGGGGGCTTGACCCAGCATTTT. Translating it yields CASSSPGGLTQHF.

As to this clonotype: The junction shows a germline mismatch at one end, possibly a read error. This chain links TRBV6-5 with TRBJ1-5; the match to TRBD1 covers 7 bases. Germline CDR1 and CDR2: MNHEY and SVGAGI. This CDR3 is built from 13 residues. The CDR3 is CACSYAGGQPQHF. DNA of the CDR3: TGTGCCTGCAGTTATGCAGGGGGGCAGCCCCAGCATTTT.